This entry concerns a single T cell receptor beta chain. Antigen unknown. Through Arm-PCR of CDR3 regions and iRepertoire HTBI primers, TCR beta libraries were built. One entry per CDR3 protein results from TCRdb running MiXCR on the multiplex PCR reads. The profile shows 430,000 or so distinct CDR3 sequences, around 20% of them singletons. From germline, CDR1 is SGHVS and CDR2 FNYEAQ. There are 18 residues in the CDR3. Trimming took 5 bases from V and 4 from J, leaving 23 bases between them. These data originate in a study of regulatory T cells in long-lasting Graves disease. Overall study results and limits: Exclusively peripheral blood, rather than thyroid tissue, was studied.

As for time point: persistent/refractory GD, antithyroid drugs over 5 years with positive TRAb. After RNA was extracted from PBMCs, the TCR library was made from it. Graves' disease diagnoses used American Thyroid Association guidelines. From each patient, 8 to 10 milliliters of peripheral blood was drawn and collected into an EDTA anticoagulant tube. The chain uses TRBV7-6 and TRBJ2-2, with a possible D match to TRBD2 (6 bases). The origin of this receptor is a female donor with Graves disease. Sequenced here: peripheral blood mononuclear cells (PBMCs), sampled when the disease was refractory, from a patient treated with antithyroid drugs. CDR3 DNA sequence: TGTGCCAGCAGCATCCAGCTTAGAGGCCTAGCGATCACCGGGGAGCTGTTTTTT. This codes for CASSIQLRGLAITGELFF.